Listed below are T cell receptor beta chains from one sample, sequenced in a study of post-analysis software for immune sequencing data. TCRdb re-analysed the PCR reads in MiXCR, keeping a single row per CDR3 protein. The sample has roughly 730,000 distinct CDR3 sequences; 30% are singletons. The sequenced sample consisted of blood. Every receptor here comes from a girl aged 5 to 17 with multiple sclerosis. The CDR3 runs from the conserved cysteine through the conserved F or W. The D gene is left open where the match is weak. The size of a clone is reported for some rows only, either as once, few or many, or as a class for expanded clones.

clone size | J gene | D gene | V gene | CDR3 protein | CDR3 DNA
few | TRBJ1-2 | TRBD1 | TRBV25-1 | CASSEYGTDGYTF | TGTGCCAGCAGTGAATATGGGACAGATGGCTACACCTTC
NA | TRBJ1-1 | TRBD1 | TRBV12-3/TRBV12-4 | CASSHGTGSTEAFF | TGTGCCAGCAGCCACGGGACAGGGAGCACTGAAGCTTTCTTT
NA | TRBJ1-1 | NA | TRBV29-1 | CSVSRDASETFF | TGCAGCGTGAGCCGGGACGCCTCTGAAACTTTCTTT
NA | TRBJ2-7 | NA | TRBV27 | CASSLREKSYEQYF | TGTGCCAGCAGTTTAAGAGAGAAGTCCTACGAGCAGTACTTC
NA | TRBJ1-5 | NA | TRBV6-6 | CASSYSGYRNQPQHF | TGTGCCAGCAGTTACTCAGGGTATCGCAATCAGCCCCAGCATTTT
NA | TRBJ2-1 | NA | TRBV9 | CASGYEQFF | TGTGCCAGCGGCTATGAGCAGTTCTTC
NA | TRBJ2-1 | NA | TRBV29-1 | CSVEGGILSYNEQFF | TGCAGCGTTGAAGGGGGCATTCTCTCCTACAATGAGCAGTTCTTC
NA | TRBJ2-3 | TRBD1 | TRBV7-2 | CASSLNSRGLQYF | TGTGCCAGCAGCTTAAATAGCAGGGGGTTGCAGTATTTT
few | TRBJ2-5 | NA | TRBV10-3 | CATSLGRSQETQYF | TGTGCCACGAGCCTAGGCAGGTCTCAAGAGACCCAGTACTTC
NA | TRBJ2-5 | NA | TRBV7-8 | CASSKRGGQGTQYF | TGTGCCAGCAGTAAACGGGGCGGACAAGGGACCCAGTACTTC
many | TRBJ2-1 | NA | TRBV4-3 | CASSTLSGYEQFF | TGCGCCAGCAGCACCCTCTCCGGGTATGAGCAGTTCTTC
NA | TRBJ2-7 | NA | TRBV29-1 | CSVSVRTHSYEQYF | TGCAGCGTTTCGGTTAGAACCCACTCCTACGAGCAGTACTTC
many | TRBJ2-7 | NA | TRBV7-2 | CASSLYTGMVEQYF | TGTGCCAGCAGCTTATATACAGGGATGGTAGAGCAGTACTTC
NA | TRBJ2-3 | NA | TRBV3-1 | CASSLACGGTDTQYF | TGTGCCAGCAGCCTGGCGTGCGGCGGCACAGATACGCAGTATTTT
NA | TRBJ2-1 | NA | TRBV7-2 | CASSLGLDTYNEQFF | TGTGCCAGCAGCTTAGGACTAGACACCTACAATGAGCAGTTCTTC
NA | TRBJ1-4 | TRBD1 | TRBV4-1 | CASSRIQGADEKLFF | TGCGCCAGCAGCCGGATACAGGGGGCGGATGAAAAACTGTTTTTT
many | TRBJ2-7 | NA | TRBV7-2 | CASSQTDYEQYF | TGTGCCAGCAGCCAGACAGACTACGAGCAGTACTTC
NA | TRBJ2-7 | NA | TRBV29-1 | CSVMGGSYEQYF | TGCAGCGTGATGGGCGGATCCTACGAGCAGTACTTC
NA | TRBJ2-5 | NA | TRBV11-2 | CASSLGNSGRKTQYF | TGTGCCAGCAGCTTAGGAAATTCTGGGAGGAAGACCCAGTACTTC
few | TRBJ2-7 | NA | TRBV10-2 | CASREGTGSYEQYF | TGCGCCAGCAGGGAAGGGACGGGCTCCTACGAGCAGTACTTC
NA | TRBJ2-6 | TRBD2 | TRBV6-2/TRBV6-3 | CASIPARGGSGANVLTF | TGTGCCAGCATCCCCGCCCGCGGGGGATCTGGGGCCAACGTCCTGACTTTC
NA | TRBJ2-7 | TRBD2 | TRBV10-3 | CAIAGTSGGATYNEQYF | TGTGCCATTGCCGGGACTAGCGGGGGGGCCACCTACAATGAGCAGTACTTC
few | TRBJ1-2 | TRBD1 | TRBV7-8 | CASRLTRTGNGYTF | TGTGCCAGCAGACTCACCAGGACAGGGAATGGCTACACCTTC
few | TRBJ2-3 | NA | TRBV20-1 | CSAREGMGEKLYF | TGCAGTGCTAGAGAGGGGATGGGTGAAAAACTGTATTTT
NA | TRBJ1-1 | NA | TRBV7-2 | CASSLATGSSFF | TGTGCCAGCAGCCTGGCGACAGGCTCATCTTTCTTT